Listed below are T cell receptor beta chains from one sample, sequenced in a study of blood T cell repertoires in COVID-19. TCRdb's copy holds only in-frame clones and misses some; the assay was immunoSEQ multiplex PCR. Among 70,000 to 75,000 clones, 88% were seen once, and the ten largest hold about 4.6%. The sequenced sample consisted of peripheral blood. All receptors come from a human donor in a cohort sampled during active COVID-19. Each CDR3 is given with its conserved first and last residue. D genes are given only for firm matches. A clone size is listed for some rows: how often the clone was seen (once, few, many), or a class if it is expanded.

V gene	D gene	clone size	J gene	CDR3 DNA	CDR3 protein
TRBV7-2	NA	NA	TRBJ1-3	TGTGCCAGCAGCTTAGATTCATCTGGAAACACCATATATTTT	CASSLDSSGNTIYF
TRBV6-5	NA	NA	TRBJ2-7	TGTGCCAGCAGGCCCCAGGGCCCCTACGAGCAGTACTTC	CASRPQGPYEQYF
TRBV28	TRBD1	once	TRBJ1-2	TGTGCCAGCAGTATAAACCGGGACAGGGGGGGCTATGGCTACACCTTC	CASSINRDRGGYGYTF
TRBV7-9	NA	NA	TRBJ1-4	TGTGCCAGCAGACTGAATGAGGAGAAACTGTTTTTT	CASRLNEEKLFF
TRBV28	TRBD1	medium-sized	TRBJ1-6	TGTGCCAGCAGATTGACAGGGGGTAGGTCACCCCTCCACTTT	CASRLTGGRSPLHF
TRBV2	NA	NA	TRBJ2-2	TGTGCCAGCAGCCCGACAGTGAACACCGGGGAGCTGTTTTTT	CASSPTVNTGELFF
TRBV11-1	TRBD2	NA	TRBJ2-1	TGTGCCAGCAGCCAGGGACTAGCGAGGAATGAGCAGTTCTTC	CASSQGLARNEQFF
TRBV14	NA	NA	TRBJ2-5	TGTGCCAGCAGCCACGTCGGAAGACCCGGGGGAGAGACCCAGTACTTC	CASSHVGRPGGETQYF
TRBV4-3	NA	NA	TRBJ2-5	TGCGCCAGCAGCCAAGATCTTGCCACCACAGGGGAGACCCAGTACTTC	CASSQDLATTGETQYF
TRBV5-5	TRBD2	NA	TRBJ2-5	TGTGCCAGCGGACTCCTTAGCGGGAACCAAGAGACCCAGTACTTC	CASGLLSGNQETQYF
TRBV11-3	TRBD2	NA	TRBJ2-1	TGTGCCAGCAGCAGACTAGCGGGGGGGAGCTCCTACAATGAGCAGTTCTTC	CASSRLAGGSSYNEQFF
TRBV5-1	NA	NA	TRBJ1-6	TGCGCCAGCAGCTTGGGGCCGCAAGATAATTCACCCCTCCACTTT	CASSLGPQDNSPLHF
TRBV11-3	TRBD1	NA	TRBJ2-5	TGTGCCAGCAGCCCCCGACAGGGTTTAGAGACCCAGTACTTC	CASSPRQGLETQYF
TRBV5-4	NA	once	TRBJ2-3	TGTGCCAGCAGCTTGGCCGGGGGTCTCGGCACAGATACGCAGTATTTT	CASSLAGGLGTDTQYF
TRBV5-4	TRBD1	NA	TRBJ1-1	TGTGCCAGCAGCTTGCAGACAGGGAGAGTGACTGAAGCTTTCTTT	CASSLQTGRVTEAFF
TRBV28	TRBD1	NA	TRBJ1-1	TGTGCCAGCAGTTTTTTGTCCCGACAGGGGACTGAAGCTTTCTTT	CASSFLSRQGTEAFF
TRBV6-5	TRBD1	NA	TRBJ2-2	TGTGCCAGCAGGACAGGGGGCGTTATGGCCGGGGAGCTGTTTTTT	CASRTGGVMAGELFF
TRBV6-5	TRBD1	NA	TRBJ1-1	TGTGCCAGCAGTTATTCTGGGACAGGGGTCACTGAAGCTTTCTTT	CASSYSGTGVTEAFF
TRBV6-5	NA	NA	TRBJ1-1	TGTGCCAGCATGTTTTCCGCTGAAGCTTTCTTT	CASMFSAEAFF
TRBV2	NA	NA	TRBJ1-1	TGTGCCAGCAGCAAAGAGGGAAACACTGAAGCTTTCTTT	CASSKEGNTEAFF
TRBV19	TRBD1	NA	TRBJ1-1	TGTGCCAGTAGGGTTACAGGGGGCACTGAAGCTTTCTTT	CASRVTGGTEAFF
TRBV4-1	NA	NA	TRBJ1-1	TGCGCCAGCAGCCAAGGACAGAACACTGAAGCTTTCTTT	CASSQGQNTEAFF
TRBV7-9	TRBD1	few	TRBJ1-6	TGTGCCAGCAGCTCGCACCTGGGACAGTTTACGCCACCCCTCCACTTT	CASSSHLGQFTPPLHF
TRBV3-1/TRBV3-2	TRBD1	NA	TRBJ2-4	TGTGCCAGCAGCCTTGGACAGGATCAAAACATTCAGTACTTC	CASSLGQDQNIQYF
TRBV4-1	TRBD2	few	TRBJ2-3	TGCGCCAGCAGCCAGAGAGCGGGGTACACAGATACGCAGTATTTT	CASSQRAGYTDTQYF
TRBV7-3	TRBD2	NA	TRBJ2-5	TGTGCCAGCAGCCAAGGGACTAGCCGAGAGACCCAGTACTTC	CASSQGTSRETQYF
TRBV6-5	TRBD2	NA	TRBJ2-7	TGTGCCAGCAGTCAACCGGGACTAGCGGTGGAGCAGTACTTC	CASSQPGLAVEQYF
TRBV7-8	NA	NA	TRBJ1-4	TGTGCCAGCAGTGCTATCCCCGCCGGAAAACTGTTTTTT	CASSAIPAGKLFF
TRBV5-1	TRBD1	NA	TRBJ2-3	TGCGCCAGCAGCTTGGGTTTCGGACAGGACGTAACAGATACGCAGTATTTT	CASSLGFGQDVTDTQYF
TRBV14	NA	NA	TRBJ2-7	TGTGCCAGCAGCCAGGGGACAAGCTCCTACGAGCAGTACTTC	CASSQGTSSYEQYF
TRBV11-2	NA	NA	TRBJ2-3	TGTGCCAGCAGCTTAGTTCTAGATACGCAGTATTTT	CASSLVLDTQYF
TRBV15	NA	NA	TRBJ1-3	TGTGCCACCAGCAGAGATTGGGGCCTCTCTGGAAACACCATATATTTT	CATSRDWGLSGNTIYF
TRBV5-6	TRBD1	NA	TRBJ1-2	TGTGCCAGCAGCCCCCCGGACAGGGTGGCCTCTAACTATGGCTACACCTTC	CASSPPDRVASNYGYTF
TRBV6-2/TRBV6-3	TRBD1	NA	TRBJ1-5	TGTGCCAGCAGCCAGACAGGGGCCGGCGGCAATCAGCCCCAGCATTTT	CASSQTGAGGNQPQHF
TRBV6-1	TRBD1	NA	TRBJ1-2	TGTGCCAGCAGTGAATTGGCAGGGGGCGGAGGCTATGGCTACACCTTC	CASSELAGGGGYGYTF
TRBV7-3	NA	once	TRBJ1-2	TGTGCCAGCAGCTTGGGTCCCAGGGAGGGTGGCTACACCTTC	CASSLGPREGGYTF
TRBV2	NA	NA	TRBJ2-1	TGTGCCAGCAGGGGGCAGGGGATTGAGCAGTTCTTC	CASRGQGIEQFF
TRBV2	NA	NA	TRBJ1-6	TGTGCCAGCACCACAGGGAATTCACCCCTCCACTTT	CASTTGNSPLHF
TRBV7-2	NA	few	TRBJ1-6	TGTGCCAGCAGCCCCCAAGAGAATTCACCCCTCCACTTT	CASSPQENSPLHF
TRBV19	TRBD1	NA	TRBJ1-1	TGTGCCAGTAGTATAGTGCCAGGGGGACCCACTGAAGCTTTCTTT	CASSIVPGGPTEAFF
TRBV2	TRBD2	NA	TRBJ2-7	TGTGCCAGCAGTGCTAGCGGGAGTCTCGAGCAGTACTTC	CASSASGSLEQYF
TRBV6-1	TRBD2	NA	TRBJ2-2	TGTGCCAGCAGTGAAGTTCGGGCTAGCGGGGTGGGCGGGGAGCTGTTTTTT	CASSEVRASGVGGELFF
TRBV14	NA	NA	TRBJ1-2	TGTGCCAGCAGCCAAGATAGACAGTATGGCTACACCTTC	CASSQDRQYGYTF
TRBV7-8	TRBD1	NA	TRBJ2-7	TGTGCCAGCAGCTTTCGTCGGGACAGGGAAGAGCAGTACTTC	CASSFRRDREEQYF
TRBV24-1	TRBD1	NA	TRBJ2-6	TGTGCCACCCCTACAGGGGGCAATGGGGCCAACGTCCTGACTTTC	CATPTGGNGANVLTF